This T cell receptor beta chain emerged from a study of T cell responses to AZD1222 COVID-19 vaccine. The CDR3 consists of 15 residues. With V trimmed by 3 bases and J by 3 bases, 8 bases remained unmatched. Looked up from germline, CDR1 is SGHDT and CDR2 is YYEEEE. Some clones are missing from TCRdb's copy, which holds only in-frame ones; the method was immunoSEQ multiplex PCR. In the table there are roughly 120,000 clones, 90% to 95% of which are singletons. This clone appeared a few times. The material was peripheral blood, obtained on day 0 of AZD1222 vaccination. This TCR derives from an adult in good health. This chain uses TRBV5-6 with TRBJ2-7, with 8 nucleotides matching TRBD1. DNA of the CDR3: TGTGCCAGCAGCTCAAGGACAGGGAATTACTACGAGCAGTACTTC. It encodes CASSSRTGNYYEQYF. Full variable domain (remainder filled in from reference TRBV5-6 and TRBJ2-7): DAGVTQSPTHLIKTRGQQVTLRCSPKSGHDTVSWYQQALGQGPQFIFQYYEEEERQRGNFPDRFSGHQFPNYSSELNVNALLLGDSALYLCASSSRTGNYYEQYFGPGTRLTVT.